The rows below give T cell receptor beta chains drawn from one sample of a study of blood T cell repertoires in COVID-19. The table came from immunoSEQ multiplex PCR; TCRdb's copy has only in-frame clones and leaves some out. This table has 400,000 or so clones, around 87% appearing once. Sequencing input: PBMCs or T cells enriched from blood (not recorded which). These receptor sequences come from a man between 35 and 55 years old in a cohort exposed to, infected with or recovered from COVID-19 (not recorded which). The CDR3 runs from the conserved cysteine through the conserved F or W. D genes are given only for firm matches. Only some rows state a clone size, as once, few, many or a class for expanded clones.

>.|.|TRBV18|TRBJ2-1
TGTGCCAGCTCACCGGGAGCTTCCTACAATGAGCAGTTCTTC
CASSPGASYNEQFF
>.|TRBD1|TRBV2|TRBJ2-1
TGTGCCAGCAGCGAGGGGGCGCGTGAGCAGTTCTTC
CASSEGAREQFF
>.|.|TRBV27|TRBJ2-3
TGTGCCAGCAGTCGGCAGGCTAGCACAGATACGCAGTATTTT
CASSRQASTDTQYF
>.|.|TRBV5-6|TRBJ2-2
TGTGCCAGCAGATTAGGGGTCACCGGGGAGCTGTTTTTT
CASRLGVTGELFF
>.|TRBD1|TRBV11-2|TRBJ2-2
TGTGCCAGCAGCTTAGCAGGGACAGTGAGCACCGGGGAGCTGTTTTTT
CASSLAGTVSTGELFF
>.|TRBD1|TRBV2|TRBJ1-5
TGTGCCAGCAGTCCTAACACAGGGGGCAATCAGCCCCAGCATTTT
CASSPNTGGNQPQHF
>.|TRBD1|TRBV5-1|TRBJ2-1
TGCGCCAGCAGTCGAACAGGGGTCGGCAATGAGCAGTTCTTC
CASSRTGVGNEQFF
>.|.|TRBV5-1|TRBJ1-2
TGCGCCAGCAGCTCCTCGGGGGATTTTGGGGGCTACACCTTC
CASSSSGDFGGYTF
>.|TRBD2|TRBV7-2|TRBJ2-1
TGTGCCAGCAGCTTAATTAGGGTGTCCACTAGCGGGAGTGGGAGTGAGCAGTTCTTC
CASSLIRVSTSGSGSEQFF
>once|.|TRBV5-1|TRBJ2-7
TGCGCCAGCAGCTTGGCCTTTGGTGAGGCCTACGAGCAGTACTTC
CASSLAFGEAYEQYF
>few|.|TRBV12-2|TRBJ2-7
TGTGCAAGTCGCTTAGAGACACCATACTACGAGCAGTACTTC
CASRLETPYYEQYF
>.|.|TRBV19|TRBJ2-6
TGTGCCAGTACCCGACAGGTACTTTCTTACTCTGGGGCCAACGTCCTGACTTTC
CASTRQVLSYSGANVLTF
>few|.|TRBV30|TRBJ2-3
TGTGCCTGGACCGCGGGGACCTCAGATACGCAGTATTTT
CAWTAGTSDTQYF